The clone carrying this T cell receptor (beta chain) has a handful of counts. The antigen is not known. These data come from a study of T cells after yellow fever vaccination. General observations from the study: Post-booster reappearance was seen for most primary-vaccination clones (about 96% CD4, 75% to 90% CD8). The secondary response was weaker, and its peak arrived faster, on day 5 versus 15.

The V gene's germline CDR1 is SGHTA and CDR2 FQGNSA. Germline trimming cut 3 bases from V and 4 bases from J; bases unmatched to any gene: 9. The CDR3 has 15 amino acids. TCR cDNA was made by 5'RACE template switching, adding a universal primer site and UMIs. MiXCR, applied by TCRdb to the 5' RACE reads, yields one record per CDR3 protein. The repertoire holds under 500,000 distinct CDR3 sequences, with around 19% as singletons. The chain recombines TRBV7-2 with TRBJ2-7, with 7 positions matching TRBD1. This TCR came from a man younger than 35 who received the YFV17D yellow fever vaccine. The sequences come from PBMCs, collected before the yellow fever booster vaccination. CDR3 nucleotides: TGTGCCAGCAGCTTTGAGGGACAGCGATTTTACGAGCAGTACGTC. Translation: CASSFEGQRFYEQYV.